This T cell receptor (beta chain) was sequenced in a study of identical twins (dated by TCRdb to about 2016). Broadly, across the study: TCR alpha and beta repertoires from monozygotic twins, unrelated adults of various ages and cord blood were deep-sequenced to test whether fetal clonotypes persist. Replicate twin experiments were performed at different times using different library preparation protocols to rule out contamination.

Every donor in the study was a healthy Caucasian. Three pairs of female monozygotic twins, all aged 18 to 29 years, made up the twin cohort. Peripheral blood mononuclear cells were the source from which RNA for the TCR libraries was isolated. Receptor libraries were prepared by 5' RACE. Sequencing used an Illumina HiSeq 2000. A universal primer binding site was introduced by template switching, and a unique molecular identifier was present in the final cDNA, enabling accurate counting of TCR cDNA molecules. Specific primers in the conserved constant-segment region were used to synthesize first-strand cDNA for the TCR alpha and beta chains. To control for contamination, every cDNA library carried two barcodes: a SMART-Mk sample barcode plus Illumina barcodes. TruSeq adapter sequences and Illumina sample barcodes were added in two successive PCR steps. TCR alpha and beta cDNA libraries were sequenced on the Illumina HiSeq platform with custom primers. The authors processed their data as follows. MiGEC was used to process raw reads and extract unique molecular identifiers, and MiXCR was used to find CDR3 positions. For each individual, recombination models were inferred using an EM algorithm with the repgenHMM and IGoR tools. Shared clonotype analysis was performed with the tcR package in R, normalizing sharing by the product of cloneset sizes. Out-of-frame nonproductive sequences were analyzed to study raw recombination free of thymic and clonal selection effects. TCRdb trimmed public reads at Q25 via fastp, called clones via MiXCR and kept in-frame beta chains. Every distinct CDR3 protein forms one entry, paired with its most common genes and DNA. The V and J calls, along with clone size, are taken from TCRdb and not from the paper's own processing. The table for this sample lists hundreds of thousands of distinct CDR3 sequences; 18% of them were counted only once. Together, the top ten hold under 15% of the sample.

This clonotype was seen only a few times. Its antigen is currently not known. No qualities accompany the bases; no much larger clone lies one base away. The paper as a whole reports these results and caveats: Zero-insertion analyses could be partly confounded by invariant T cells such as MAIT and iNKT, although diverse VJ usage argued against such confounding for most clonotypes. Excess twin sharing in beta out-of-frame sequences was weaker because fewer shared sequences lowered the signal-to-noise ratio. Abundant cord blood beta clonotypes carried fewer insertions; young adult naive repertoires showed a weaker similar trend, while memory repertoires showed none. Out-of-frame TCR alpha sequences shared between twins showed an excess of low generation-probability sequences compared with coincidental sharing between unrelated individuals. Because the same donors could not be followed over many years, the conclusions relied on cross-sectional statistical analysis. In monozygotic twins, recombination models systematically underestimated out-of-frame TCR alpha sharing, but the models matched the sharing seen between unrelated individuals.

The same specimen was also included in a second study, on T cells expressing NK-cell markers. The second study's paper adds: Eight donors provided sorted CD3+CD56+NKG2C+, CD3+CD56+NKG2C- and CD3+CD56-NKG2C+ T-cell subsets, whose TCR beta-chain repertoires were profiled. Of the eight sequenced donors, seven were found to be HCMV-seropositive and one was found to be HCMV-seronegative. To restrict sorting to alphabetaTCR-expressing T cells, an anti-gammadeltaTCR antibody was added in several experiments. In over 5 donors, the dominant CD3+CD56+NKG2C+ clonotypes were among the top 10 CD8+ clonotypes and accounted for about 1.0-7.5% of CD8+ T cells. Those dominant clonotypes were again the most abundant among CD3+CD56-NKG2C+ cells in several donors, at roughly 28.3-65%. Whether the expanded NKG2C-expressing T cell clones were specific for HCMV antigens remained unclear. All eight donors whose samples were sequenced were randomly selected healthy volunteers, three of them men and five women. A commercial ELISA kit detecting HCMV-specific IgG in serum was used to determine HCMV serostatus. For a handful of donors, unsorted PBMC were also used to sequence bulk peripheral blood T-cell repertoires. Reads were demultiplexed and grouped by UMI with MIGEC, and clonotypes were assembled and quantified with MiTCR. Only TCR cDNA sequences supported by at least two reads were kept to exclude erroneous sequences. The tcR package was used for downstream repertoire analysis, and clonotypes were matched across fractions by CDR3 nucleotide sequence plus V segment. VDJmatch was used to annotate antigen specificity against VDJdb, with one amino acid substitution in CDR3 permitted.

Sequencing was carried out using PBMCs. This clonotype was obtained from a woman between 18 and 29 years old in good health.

The sequenced DNA: TGCGCCAGCAGCGGGCCGGGGCAAAGAGCCTACGAGCAGTACTTC. It encodes CASSGPGQRAYEQYF. The V and J segments used are TRBV5-1 and TRBJ2-7, with the D assignment possibly TRBD1 or TRBD2, given 5 matching bases for each. According to the germline V gene, CDR1 reads SGHRS and CDR2 reads YFSETQ. CDR3 length: 15 amino acids, cysteine to phenylalanine. The entry retains the CDR3 DNA only, 45 bases that are in frame from base 1. Cut back by 4 bases and 2 bases, the V and J ends lie 16 bases apart.